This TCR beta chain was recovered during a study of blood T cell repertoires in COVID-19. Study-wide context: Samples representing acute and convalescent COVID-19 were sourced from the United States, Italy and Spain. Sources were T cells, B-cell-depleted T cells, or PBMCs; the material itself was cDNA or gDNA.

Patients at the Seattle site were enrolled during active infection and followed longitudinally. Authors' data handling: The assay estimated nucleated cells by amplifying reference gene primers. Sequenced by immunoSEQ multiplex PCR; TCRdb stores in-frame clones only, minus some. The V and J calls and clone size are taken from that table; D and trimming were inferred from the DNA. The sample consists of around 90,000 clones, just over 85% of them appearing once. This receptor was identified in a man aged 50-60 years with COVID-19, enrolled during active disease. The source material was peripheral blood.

CDR3 sequence reads: CASSLVGLAGGYNEQFF. The CDR3 DNA sequence: TGTGCCAGCAGCTTAGTAGGACTAGCGGGGGGGTACAATGAGCAGTTCTTC. The chain links TRBV7-2 to TRBJ2-1; TRBD2 aligns across 15 bases. There are 17 residues in the CDR3. Unmatched junction bases numbered 2, after V lost 1 base and J lost 4 bases. Germline CDR1 is SGHTA and CDR2 is FQGNSA.